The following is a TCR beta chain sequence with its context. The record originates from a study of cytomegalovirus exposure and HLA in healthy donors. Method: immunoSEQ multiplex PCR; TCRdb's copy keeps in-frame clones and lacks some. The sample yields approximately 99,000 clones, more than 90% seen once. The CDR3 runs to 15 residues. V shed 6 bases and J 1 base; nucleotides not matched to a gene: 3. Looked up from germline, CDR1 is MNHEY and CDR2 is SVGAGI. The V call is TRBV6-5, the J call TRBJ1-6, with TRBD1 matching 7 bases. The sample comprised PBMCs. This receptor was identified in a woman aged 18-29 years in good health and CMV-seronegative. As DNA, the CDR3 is TGTGCCAGCAGGGACAGGTCTTCCTATAATTCACCCCTCCACTTT. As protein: CASRDRSSYNSPLHF.